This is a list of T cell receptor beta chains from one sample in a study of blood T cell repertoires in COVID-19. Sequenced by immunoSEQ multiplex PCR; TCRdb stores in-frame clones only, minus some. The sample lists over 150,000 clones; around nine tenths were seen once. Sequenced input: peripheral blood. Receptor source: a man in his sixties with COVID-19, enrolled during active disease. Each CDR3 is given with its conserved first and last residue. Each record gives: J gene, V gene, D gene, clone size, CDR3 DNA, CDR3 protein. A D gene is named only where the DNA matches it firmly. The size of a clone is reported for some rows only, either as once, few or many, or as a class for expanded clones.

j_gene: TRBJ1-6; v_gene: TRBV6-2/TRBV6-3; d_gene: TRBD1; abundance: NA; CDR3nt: TGTGCCAGCAGTTACAGGACAGGAAATAATTCACCCCTCCACTTT; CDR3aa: CASSYRTGNNSPLHF
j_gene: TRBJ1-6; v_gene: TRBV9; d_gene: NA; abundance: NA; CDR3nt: TGTGCCAGCAGTACCTATAATTCACCCCTCCACTTT; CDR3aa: CASSTYNSPLHF
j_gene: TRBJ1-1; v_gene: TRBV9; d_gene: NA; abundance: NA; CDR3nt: TGTGCCAGCAGCGTAGCTTCTAACACTGAAGCTTTCTTT; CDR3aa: CASSVASNTEAFF
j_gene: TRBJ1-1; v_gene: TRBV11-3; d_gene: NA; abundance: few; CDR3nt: TGTGCCAGCAGCCGGGGACTGATCACTGAAGCTTTCTTT; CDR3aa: CASSRGLITEAFF
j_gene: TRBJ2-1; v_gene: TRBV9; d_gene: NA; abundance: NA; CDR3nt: TGTGCCAGCAGCGTACGGGACAACTCCTACAATGAGCAGTTCTTC; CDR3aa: CASSVRDNSYNEQFF
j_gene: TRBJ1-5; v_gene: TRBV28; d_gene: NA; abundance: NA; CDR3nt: TGTGCCAGCAGTACGGGATGGGGAAATAGCAATCAGCCCCAGCATTTT; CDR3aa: CASSTGWGNSNQPQHF
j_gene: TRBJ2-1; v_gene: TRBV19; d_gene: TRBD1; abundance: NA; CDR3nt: TGTGCCAGTAGTAGGGACAGGGGCGATGAGCAGTTCTTC; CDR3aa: CASSRDRGDEQFF
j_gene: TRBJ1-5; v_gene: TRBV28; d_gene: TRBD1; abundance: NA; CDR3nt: TGTGCCAGCAGTTCATCACAGGGGACCAATCAGCCCCAGCATTTT; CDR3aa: CASSSSQGTNQPQHF
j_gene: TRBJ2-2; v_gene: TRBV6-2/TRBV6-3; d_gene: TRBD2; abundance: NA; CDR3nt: TGTGCCAGCAGTTATTCAAGCGGGAGCGCCCCCTCCGGGGAGCTGTTTTTT; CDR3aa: CASSYSSGSAPSGELFF
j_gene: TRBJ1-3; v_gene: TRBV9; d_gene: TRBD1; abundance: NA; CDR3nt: TGTGCCAGCAGCCCCCTCAATTCCGGGACAGGGGGAATTCGTTCGGGAAACACCATATATTTT; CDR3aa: CASSPLNSGTGGIRSGNTIYF
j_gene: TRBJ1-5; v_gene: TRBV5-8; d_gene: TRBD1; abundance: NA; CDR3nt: TGTGCCAGCAGCTCTGGAGTAGGGACAGGGGATCAGCCCCAGCATTTT; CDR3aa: CASSSGVGTGDQPQHF
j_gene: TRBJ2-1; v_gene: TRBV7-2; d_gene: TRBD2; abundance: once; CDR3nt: TGTGCCAGCAGTTCCCGGACTAGCGGTGGATATGAGCAGTTCTTC; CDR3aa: CASSSRTSGGYEQFF
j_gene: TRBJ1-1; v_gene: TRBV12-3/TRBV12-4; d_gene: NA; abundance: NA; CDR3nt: TGTGCCAGCAGTACAGGGAAAGTCACTGAAGCTTTCTTT; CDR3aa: CASSTGKVTEAFF
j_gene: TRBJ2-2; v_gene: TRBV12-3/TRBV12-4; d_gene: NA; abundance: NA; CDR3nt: TGTGCCAGCAGTCGACAGTACACCGGGGAGCTGTTTTTT; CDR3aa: CASSRQYTGELFF
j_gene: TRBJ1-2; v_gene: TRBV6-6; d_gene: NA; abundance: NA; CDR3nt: TGTGCCAGCAGTCCCGTACAGGGTATGGTTAACTATGGCTACACCTTC; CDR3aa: CASSPVQGMVNYGYTF
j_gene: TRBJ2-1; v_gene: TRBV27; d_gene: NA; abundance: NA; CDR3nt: TGTGCCAGCAGAAATTTCGGTCGTGGAGACTACAATGAGCAGTTCTTC; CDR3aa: CASRNFGRGDYNEQFF
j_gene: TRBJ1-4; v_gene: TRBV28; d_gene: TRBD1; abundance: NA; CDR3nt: TGTGCCAGCAGTCCCCGGACAGGGACTAATGAAAAACTGTTTTTT; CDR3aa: CASSPRTGTNEKLFF
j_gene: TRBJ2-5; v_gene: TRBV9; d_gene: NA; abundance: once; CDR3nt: TGTGCCAGCAGCGTAGGTGGGGTCAGCGGGCTAGGAGAGACCCAGTACTTC; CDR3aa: CASSVGGVSGLGETQYF
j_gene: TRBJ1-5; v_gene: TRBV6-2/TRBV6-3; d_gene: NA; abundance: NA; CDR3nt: TGTGCCAGCAGTTACAGGGACTACAATCAGCCCCAGCATTTT; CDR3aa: CASSYRDYNQPQHF
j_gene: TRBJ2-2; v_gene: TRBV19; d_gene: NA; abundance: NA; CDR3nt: TGTGCCAGTGAGAGGGCCGGGGAGCTGTTTTTT; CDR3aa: CASERAGELFF
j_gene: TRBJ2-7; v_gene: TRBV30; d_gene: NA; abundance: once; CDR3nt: TGTGCCTGGAGTAACCCAGGCGGGGCCAAATACGAGCAGTACTTC; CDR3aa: CAWSNPGGAKYEQYF
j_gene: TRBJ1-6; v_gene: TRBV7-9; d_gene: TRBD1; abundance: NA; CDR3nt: TGTGCCAGCAGCAGGGACAGCAATTCACCCCTCCACTTT; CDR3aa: CASSRDSNSPLHF
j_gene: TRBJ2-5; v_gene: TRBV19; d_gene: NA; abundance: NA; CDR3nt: TGTGCCAGTGGGCCACTGTACCAAGAGACCCAGTACTTC; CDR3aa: CASGPLYQETQYF
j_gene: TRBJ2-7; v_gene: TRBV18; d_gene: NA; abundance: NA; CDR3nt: TGTGCCAGCTCGCGGGGAGGACTCTTTTACGAGCAGTACTTC; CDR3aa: CASSRGGLFYEQYF
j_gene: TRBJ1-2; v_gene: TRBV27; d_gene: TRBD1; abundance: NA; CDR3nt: TGTGCCAGCAGTTTATTCACGGACAGGGGGCGAGAGGGCTACACCTTC; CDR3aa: CASSLFTDRGREGYTF
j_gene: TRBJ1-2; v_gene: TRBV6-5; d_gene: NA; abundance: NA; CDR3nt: TGTGCCAGCAGCAAACGGGGAGACTATGGCTACACCTTC; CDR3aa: CASSKRGDYGYTF
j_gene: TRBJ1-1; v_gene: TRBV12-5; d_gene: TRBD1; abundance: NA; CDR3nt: TGTGCTAGTCGTACAGGGGGCTTGGGCACTGAAGCTTTCTTT; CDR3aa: CASRTGGLGTEAFF
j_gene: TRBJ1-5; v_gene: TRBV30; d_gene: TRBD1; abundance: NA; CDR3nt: TGTGCCTGGGGGGGACAGGGCCACGGGCAGCCCCAGCATTTT; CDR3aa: CAWGGQGHGQPQHF
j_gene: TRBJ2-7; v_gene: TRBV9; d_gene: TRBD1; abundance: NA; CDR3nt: TGTGCCAGCAGCGTAGACCGGCAGGGGGTCTACGAGCAGTACTTC; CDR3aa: CASSVDRQGVYEQYF
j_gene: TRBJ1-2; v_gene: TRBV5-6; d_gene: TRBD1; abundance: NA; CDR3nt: TGTGCCAGCAGCTTAATACAGGGGGAAACTGGTGGCTACACCTTC; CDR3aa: CASSLIQGETGGYTF
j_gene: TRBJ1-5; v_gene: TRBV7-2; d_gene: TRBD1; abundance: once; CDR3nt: TGTGCCAGCAGCATAGGGGGCACGAGTCAGCCCCAGCATTTT; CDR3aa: CASSIGGTSQPQHF
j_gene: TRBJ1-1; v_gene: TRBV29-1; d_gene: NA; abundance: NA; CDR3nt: TGCAGCGTTGAACGCGGGGGCAACACTGAAGCTTTCTTT; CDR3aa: CSVERGGNTEAFF
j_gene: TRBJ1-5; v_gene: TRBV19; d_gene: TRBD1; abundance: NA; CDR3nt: TGTGCCAGTAGTCCAGGACAGGGGGCGGTTCAGCCCCAGCATTTT; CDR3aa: CASSPGQGAVQPQHF
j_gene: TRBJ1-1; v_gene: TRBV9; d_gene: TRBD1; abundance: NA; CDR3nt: TGTGCCAGCAGCGTAGAACAGGGGGCGAGTGAAGCTTTCTTT; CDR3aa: CASSVEQGASEAFF
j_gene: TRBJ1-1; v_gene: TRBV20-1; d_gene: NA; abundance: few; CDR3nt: TGCAGTGCTAGTTTGCAGGCTCTTGAAGCTTTCTTT; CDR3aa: CSASLQALEAFF
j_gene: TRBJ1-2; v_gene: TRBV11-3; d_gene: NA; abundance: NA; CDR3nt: TGTGCCAGCAGCTTAGACGGAACGGTCGGGCGGGTTTCCTATGGCTACACCTTC; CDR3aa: CASSLDGTVGRVSYGYTF
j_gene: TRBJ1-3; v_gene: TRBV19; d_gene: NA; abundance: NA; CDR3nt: TGTGCCAGTACCACCCCAGGACGGGGGTTGAACACCATATATTTT; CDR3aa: CASTTPGRGLNTIYF
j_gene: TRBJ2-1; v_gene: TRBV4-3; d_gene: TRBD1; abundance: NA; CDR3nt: TGCGCCAGCAGCCAAGAGACAGGGGCCTACAATGAGCAGTTCTTC; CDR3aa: CASSQETGAYNEQFF
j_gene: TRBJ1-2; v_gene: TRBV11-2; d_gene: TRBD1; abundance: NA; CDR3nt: TGTGCCAGCAGCCCCGGCCATCGGACAGGCCAATCTGATGGCTACACCTTC; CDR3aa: CASSPGHRTGQSDGYTF
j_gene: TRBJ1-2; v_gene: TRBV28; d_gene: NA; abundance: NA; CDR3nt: TGTGCCAGCAGCATCGGGTATGGCTACACCTTC; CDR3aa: CASSIGYGYTF
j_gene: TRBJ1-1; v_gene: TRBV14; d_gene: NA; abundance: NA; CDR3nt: TGTGCCAGCAGCCACAACAGGGTCTGGTTGAACACTGAAGCTTTCTTT; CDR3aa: CASSHNRVWLNTEAFF
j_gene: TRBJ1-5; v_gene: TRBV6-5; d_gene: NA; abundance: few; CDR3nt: TGTGCCAGCAGTTCTCGGAAATCGGGGGATAATCAGCCCCAGCATTTT; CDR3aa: CASSSRKSGDNQPQHF
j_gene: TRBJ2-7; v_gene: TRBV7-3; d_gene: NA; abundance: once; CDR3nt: TGTGCCAGCAGCTTAAGAGGAAACAGGGTCTTCTCCTACGAGCAGTACTTC; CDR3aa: CASSLRGNRVFSYEQYF
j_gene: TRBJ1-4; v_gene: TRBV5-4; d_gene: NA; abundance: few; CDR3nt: TGTGCCAGCAGCCCGGATCTGGGAGCCGATGAAAAACTGTTTTTT; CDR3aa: CASSPDLGADEKLFF
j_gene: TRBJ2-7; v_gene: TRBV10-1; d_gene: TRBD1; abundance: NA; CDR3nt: TGCGCCACCCGGGACAGGGTGGGCGAGCAGTACTTC; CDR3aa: CATRDRVGEQYF
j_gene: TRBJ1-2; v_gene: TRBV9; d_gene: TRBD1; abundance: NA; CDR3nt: TGTGCCAGCAGCCTAGGACAGGGGAACTATGGCTACACCTTC; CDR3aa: CASSLGQGNYGYTF
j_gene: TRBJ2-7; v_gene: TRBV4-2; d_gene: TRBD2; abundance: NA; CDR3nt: TGTGCCAGCAGCCAAGATAGGATCCGGACTAGCGCAAGTGGCGAGCAGTACTTC; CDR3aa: CASSQDRIRTSASGEQYF
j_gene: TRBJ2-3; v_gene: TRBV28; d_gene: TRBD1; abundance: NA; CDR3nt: TGTGCCAGCAGTTCCCCCGGGACAGGCACAGATACGCAGTATTTT; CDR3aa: CASSSPGTGTDTQYF
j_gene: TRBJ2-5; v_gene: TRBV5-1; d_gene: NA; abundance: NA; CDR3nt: TGCGCCAGCACCGGGGGGCAGGGGAGTGTGGAGACCCAGTACTTC; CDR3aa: CASTGGQGSVETQYF
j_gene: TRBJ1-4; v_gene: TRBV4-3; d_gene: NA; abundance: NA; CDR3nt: TGCGCCAGCAGCCCAAGCCCAAACCTTAATGAAAAACTGTTTTTT; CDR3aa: CASSPSPNLNEKLFF
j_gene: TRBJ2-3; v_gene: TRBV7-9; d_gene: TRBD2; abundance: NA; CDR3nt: TGTGCCAGCCTGGCGGGAGTCACAGATACGCAGTATTTT; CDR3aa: CASLAGVTDTQYF
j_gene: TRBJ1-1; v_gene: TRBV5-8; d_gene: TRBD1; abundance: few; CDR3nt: TGTGCCAGCAGCTTAGGACAGGTGGCTGGTGAAGCTTTCTTT; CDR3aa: CASSLGQVAGEAFF
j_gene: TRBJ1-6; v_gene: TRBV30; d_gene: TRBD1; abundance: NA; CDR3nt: TGTGCCTGCGCGGGACAGGGCTATTCACCCCTCCACTTT; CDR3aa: CACAGQGYSPLHF
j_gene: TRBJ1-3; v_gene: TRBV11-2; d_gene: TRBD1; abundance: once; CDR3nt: TGTGCCAGCAGCTCACAGGGGGCTGGTGGAAACACCATATATTTT; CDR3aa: CASSSQGAGGNTIYF
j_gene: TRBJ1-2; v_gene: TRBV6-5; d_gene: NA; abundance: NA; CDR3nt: TGTGCCAGCAGTTCCTGGGAGGCCTATGGCTACACCTTC; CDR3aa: CASSSWEAYGYTF
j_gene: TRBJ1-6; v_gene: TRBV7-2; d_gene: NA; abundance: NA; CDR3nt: TGTGCCAGCAGCCTTTCGACAGTCTATAATTCACCCCTCCACTTT; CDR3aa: CASSLSTVYNSPLHF
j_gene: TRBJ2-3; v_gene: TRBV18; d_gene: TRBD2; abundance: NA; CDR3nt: TGTGCCAGCTCACCACAAGGACTAGTAACAGATACGCAGTATTTT; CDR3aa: CASSPQGLVTDTQYF
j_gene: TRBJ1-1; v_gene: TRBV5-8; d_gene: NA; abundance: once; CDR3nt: TGTGCCAGCAGCTTTATCGTGCGGGGAGGAGCTTTCTTT; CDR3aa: CASSFIVRGGAFF
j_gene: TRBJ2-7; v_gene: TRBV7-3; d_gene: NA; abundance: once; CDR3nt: TGTGCCAGCGCCCAATGGGGGGACAGTTCTTACGAGCAGTACTTC; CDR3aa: CASAQWGDSSYEQYF
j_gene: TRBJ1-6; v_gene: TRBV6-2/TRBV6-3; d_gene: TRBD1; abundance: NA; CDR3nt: TGTGCCAGCAGTTCACAGGGGGGGAATTCACCCCTCCACTTT; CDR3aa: CASSSQGGNSPLHF